This T cell receptor beta chain was profiled in a study of CD8 T cells in Susac syndrome. Germline V gene sequence: CDR1 PRHDT, CDR2 FYEKMQ (reference sequence). The CDR3 sequence is 13 residues long. V was cut by 5 bases and J by 2 bases, with 10 bases left in between. The RNA input was about 0.5 to 1 ug, and it was reverse transcribed with random hexamers. The TCR beta CDR3 was amplified by immunoSEQ multiplex PCR across 54 Vbeta, 13 Jbeta. TCRdb re-called the immunoSEQ multiplex PCR reads with MiXCR, one entry per CDR3 protein. The repertoire has about 280,000 distinct CDR3 sequences, 80% to 90% of them found once; the top ten carry about 0.11%.

The source of this sequence is a human donor with multiple sclerosis. V and J are TRBV13 and TRBJ2-7; D is uncertain. The sequenced sample consisted of CD8+ T cells from PBMCs. The CDR3 bases are TGTGCCAGCAGCCTTGTCGTCCCCTACGAGCAGTACTTC. Protein product: CASSLVVPYEQYF.